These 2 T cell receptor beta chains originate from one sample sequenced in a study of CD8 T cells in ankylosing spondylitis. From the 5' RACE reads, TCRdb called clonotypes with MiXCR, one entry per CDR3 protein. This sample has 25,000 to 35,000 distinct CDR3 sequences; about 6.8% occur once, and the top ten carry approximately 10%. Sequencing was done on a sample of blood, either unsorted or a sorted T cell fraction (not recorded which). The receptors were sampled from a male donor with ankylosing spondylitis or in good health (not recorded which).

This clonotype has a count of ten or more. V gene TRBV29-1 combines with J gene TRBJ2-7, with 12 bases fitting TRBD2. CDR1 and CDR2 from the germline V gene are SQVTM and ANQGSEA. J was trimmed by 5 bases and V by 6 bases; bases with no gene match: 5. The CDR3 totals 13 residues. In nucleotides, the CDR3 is TGCAGCGTCCTAGCGGGAGGGTCGAACGAGCAGTACTTC. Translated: CSVLAGGSNEQYF.

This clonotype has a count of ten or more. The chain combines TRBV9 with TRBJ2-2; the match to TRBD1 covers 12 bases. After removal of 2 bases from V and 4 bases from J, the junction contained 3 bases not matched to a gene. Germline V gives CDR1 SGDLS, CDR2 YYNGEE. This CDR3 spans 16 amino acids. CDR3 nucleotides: TGTGCCAGCAGCGTCGGGACAGGGGGCTTCACCGGGGAGCTGTTTTTT. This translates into CASSVGTGGFTGELFF.